This T cell receptor (beta chain) comes out of a study of CD8 T cells in ankylosing spondylitis. Regarding the study as a whole: A motif in TCR beta, a set of fewer than ten highly homologous variants, appeared characteristic of ankylosing spondylitis blood.

Quantitative molecular-barcoded 5'-RACE generated the TCR beta libraries. TCRdb reprocessed the 5' RACE reads with MiXCR, giving one entry per CDR3 protein. The repertoire holds about 840,000 distinct CDR3 sequences, with 10% to 15% as singletons. This clonotype was observed a handful of times. Its antigen remains unidentified. The TCR was taken from a male donor with ankylosing spondylitis. Sequencing was done on a sample of blood, either unsorted or a sorted T cell fraction (not recorded which).

The CDR3 here is CASARDAYNEQFF. The CDR3 nucleotides read TGTGCCAGTGCTCGGGATGCCTACAATGAGCAGTTCTTC. V is TRBV7-2 and J is TRBJ2-1, with D possibly matching TRBD2 (5 bases). The CDR3 sequence is 13 residues long. The ends were cut back, 9 bases at V and 2 bases at J, with 11 bases in the middle. Germline V gene sequence: CDR1 SGHTA, CDR2 FQGNSA.